Following are 18 T cell receptor beta chains from one sample sequenced in a study of blood T cells in healthy people across ages. Alongside a J-beta primer mix, a sample-barcoded 5' primer served in a second PCR lasting about 7 to 12 cycles. TCRdb redid the calling of the 5' RACE reads with MiXCR, one entry per CDR3 protein. The sample consists of some 290,000 distinct CDR3 sequences, 25% to 30% of them appearing once. Sequencing input: blood. The origin of the receptors is an older woman in good health.

This clonotype was seen only a few times. The chain employs TRBV4-3 and TRBJ2-3; maybe TRBD2 (6 bases). V was trimmed by 0 bases and J by 3 bases, leaving 16 bases between them. Looked up from germline, CDR1 is LGHNA and CDR2 is YSLEER. This CDR3 spans 17 amino acids. The chain's CDR3 is CASSQDWASDITDTQYF. In nucleotides, the CDR3 is TGCGCCAGCAGCCAAGATTGGGCTAGCGACATAACAGATACGCAGTATTTT.

The rearrangement uses TRBV7-9 and TRBJ2-7; 7 bases line up with TRBD2. In germline, CDR1 is SEHNR, CDR2 FQNEAQ (reference sequence). The CDR3 covers 13 residues. V lost 7 bases, J lost 3 bases, and 6 bases stayed unmatched. Here the CDR3 DNA reads TGTGCCAGCACCAGAAGCGGGGTCTACGAGCAGTACTTC. Translating gives CASTRSGVYEQYF.

In its sample, this clonotype was seen many times. The chain employs TRBV4-3 and TRBJ2-3, with TRBD2 matching over 9 bases. The germline CDR1 and CDR2 sequences are LGHNA and YSLEER. The CDR3 extends over 16 amino acids. The V gene end was trimmed by 2 bases and the J gene end by 5 bases; junction bases not matched to a gene: 8. This CDR3 is CASSQSYSGSVDTQYF. The CDR3 DNA follows: TGCGCCAGCAGCCAATCATATAGCGGGAGTGTAGATACGCAGTATTTT.

This clonotype was counted many times. The chain links TRBV29-1 to TRBJ1-2; the D is unclear. V was clipped by 1 base and J by 1 base, with 4 bases between them. CDR3 length: 12 residues. CDR1 and CDR2 from the germline V gene are SQVTM and ANQGSEA. This chain's CDR3 is CSVEGFNYGYTF. CDR3 coding DNA: TGCAGCGTTGAAGGGTTTAACTATGGCTACACCTTC.

This clonotype turned up a few times. The V call is TRBV5-5, the J call TRBJ2-5; D may correspond to TRBD1 or TRBD2 (5 bases each). CDR3 length: 18 amino acids. CDR1 is SGHKS and CDR2 is YYEKEE in the germline V gene (reference sequence). The ends were cut back, 3 bases at V and 1 base at J, with 22 bases in the middle. In nucleotides, the CDR3 is TGTGCCAGCAGCTCCTACGATCCAGGGACCCTAGGCCAAGAGACCCAGTACTTC. This encodes CASSSYDPGTLGQETQYF.

This clonotype has only a few counts. The chain has TRBV12-3 or TRBV12-4 and TRBJ2-1, with 15 bases fitting TRBD2. This CDR3 has 18 amino acids. The ends lost 2 bases at V and 7 bases at J; junction bases unmatched: 9. CDR3 region: CASSLRLGTSGRWNEQFF. The DNA of the CDR3 is TGTGCCAGCAGTTTACGGTTAGGGACTAGCGGGAGGTGGAATGAGCAGTTCTTC.

This clonotype has only one observation. The CDR3 loop reads CAISRTGDYEQYF. The CDR3 region has the DNA TGTGCCATCAGTCGGACAGGGGACTACGAGCAGTACTTC. The chain uses TRBV7-3 and TRBJ2-7, with TRBD1 matching 9 bases. The CDR3 loop spans 13 amino acids. The germline gives CDR1 SGHTA, CDR2 FQGTGA. V trimming: 10 bases; J trimming: 3 bases; junction bases outside the gene matches: 7.

This clonotype was seen more than once but under ten times. The chain has TRBV4-3 and TRBJ1-4; TRBD1 matches 10 bases. The CDR3 loop spans 16 amino acids. Germline-derived CDR1 and CDR2 are LGHNA and YSLEER. V lost 3 bases to trimming and J lost 6 bases; unmatched junction nucleotides: 7. The DNA for the CDR3 is TGCGCCAGCAGCCAGGCTTTGGGGACAGGGGATGAAAAACTGTTTTTT. Its translation is CASSQALGTGDEKLFF.

In DNA, the CDR3 is TGTGCCAGCAGTTTCGGAGGGTCCCTCCTCGAGCAGTACTTC. Its translation: CASSFGGSLLEQYF. J is TRBJ2-7 and V is TRBV28; tentative D call: TRBD2 (6 bases). The CDR3 totals 14 residues. Per the germline V gene, CDR1 is MDHEN and CDR2 is SYDVKM. Trimming removed 3 bases at V and 6 bases at J, with 15 bases between.

This clonotype was recorded once. The chain couples TRBV20-1 to TRBJ1-1; D gene uncertain. Trimming removed 5 bases at V and 4 bases at J, with 14 bases between. The V gene's germline CDR1 is DFQATT and CDR2 SNEGSKA (reference sequence). The CDR3 extends over 13 amino acids. This chain's CDR3 is CSAWAGFGTEAFF. In nucleotides, the CDR3 is TGCAGTGCTTGGGCGGGGTTCGGCACTGAAGCTTTCTTT.

This clonotype was recorded many times. The rearrangement joins TRBV14 to TRBJ2-3; D is unclear. Trimming cost V 0 bases and J 5 bases, with 6 bases left between them. The CDR3 is 13 amino acids. The germline CDR1 and CDR2 sequences are SGHDN and FVKESK. DNA for the CDR3: TGTGCCAGCAGCCAAGATCTTGGAGATACGCAGTATTTT. Protein product: CASSQDLGDTQYF.

The chain recombines TRBV20-1 with TRBJ1-4; no reliable D call. The CDR3 is made up of 16 amino acids. Trimming took off 1 base at V and 0 bases at J, with 12 bases between the two ends. From germline, CDR1 is DFQATT and CDR2 SNEGSKA (reference sequence). The CDR3 bases are TGCAGTGCTAGAGTGGCGACTGCTGCAACTAATGAAAAACTGTTTTTT. It yields the protein CSARVATAATNEKLFF.

This clonotype was picked up a small number of times. This sequence joins TRBV29-1 and TRBJ1-1; possible D gene TRBD1, 6 bases. V dropped 7 bases and J dropped 0 bases, with 12 bases sitting between them. Germline assignment: CDR1 SQVTM and CDR2 ANQGSEA. The CDR3 is 13 amino acids. In DNA, the CDR3 is TGCAGCGGGGGACAAGGCTTGAACACTGAAGCTTTCTTT. This gives the protein CSGGQGLNTEAFF. The variable domain in full, with the rest retrieved from reference TRBV29-1 and TRBJ1-1, is SAVISQKPSRDICQRGTSLTIQCQVDSQVTMMFWYRQQPGQSLTLIATANQGSEATYESGFVIDKFPISRPNLTFSTLTVSNMSPEDSSIYLCSGGQGLNTEAFFGQGTRLTVV.

The sample holds many counts of this clonotype. The chain has TRBV5-1 and TRBJ2-5; no reliable D call. V gave up 0 bases and J gave up 6 bases, with 3 bases separating them. This CDR3 contains 11 residues. Germline V CDR1 and CDR2: SGHRS, YFSETQ. CDR3 in amino acids: CASSLDQTQYF. Written as DNA, the CDR3 is TGCGCCAGCAGCTTGGATCAGACCCAGTACTTC.

There are a few counts of this clonotype. J is TRBJ1-4 and V is TRBV11-2, with D unresolved. CDR1 is SGHAT and CDR2 is FQNNGV in the germline V gene. Trimming took off 4 bases at V and 5 bases at J, with 17 bases between the two ends. This CDR3 spans 16 amino acids. The CDR3 region has the DNA TGTGCCAGCAGCTATCTCCCCGCCAGATCAAATGAAAAACTGTTTTTT. Amino acid sequence: CASSYLPARSNEKLFF.

This chain joins TRBV12-3 or TRBV12-4 and TRBJ1-2, with 8 bases aligning to TRBD1. The CDR3 covers 14 residues. V lost 5 bases, J lost 4 bases, and 6 bases stayed unmatched. CDR3 protein: CASSPDRDSYGYTF. CDR3 nucleotide sequence: TGTGCCAGCAGTCCGGACAGGGACAGCTATGGCTACACCTTC.

The rearrangement links TRBV28 to TRBJ2-7, with 7 bases identical to TRBD1. The CDR3 sequence is 13 residues long. Germline V gene lookup returns CDR1 MDHEN and CDR2 SYDVKM. The ends lost 5 bases at V and 6 bases at J; junction bases unmatched: 7. The CDR3 loop reads CASSRDSKSEQYF. The CDR3 bases are TGTGCCAGCAGTCGGGACAGCAAAAGCGAGCAGTACTTC.

The chain recombines TRBV21-1 with TRBJ2-7; the table's D call of TRBD2 was not tested on the DNA. TRBV21-1 is classified as a pseudogene. The CDR3 length is 17 residues. As DNA, the CDR3 is TGTGCCAGCAGTAAGGGACTAGCGGGCGGACGTCCCAACGAGCAGTACTTC. As protein: CASSKGLAGGRPNEQYF.